The present TCR beta chain was sequenced within a study of blood T cell repertoires in COVID-19. At the level of the study: Sites in the United States, Italy and Spain provided acute and convalescent COVID-19 samples. The analysed material was cDNA or gDNA that came from T cells, B-cell-depleted T cells, or PBMCs.

Original data processing: Amplification with reference gene primers provided the estimates of nucleated cell counts. Sequencing used immunoSEQ multiplex PCR; TCRdb keeps in-frame clones, though not all of them. The V and J calls and the clone size are those of that table, but D and trimming were determined from the DNA. Altogether under 150,000 clones are present, more than 70% being singletons, with the ten largest covering 10% to 13%. V lost 2 bases, J lost 0 bases, and 10 bases lay in between. Germline V gene sequence: CDR1 MNHNS, CDR2 SASEGT. CDR3 size: 15 residues. The chain recombines TRBV6-1 with TRBJ1-1; tentative D call: TRBD1 (6 bases). This receptor was obtained from a middle-aged man with active or convalescent COVID-19. Specimen: peripheral blood. CDR3 nucleotides: TGTGCCAGCAGTGAACTATCAGGGGTGAACACTGAAGCTTTCTTT. Translated: CASSELSGVNTEAFF.